Presented here are 28 T cell receptor beta chains from one specimen sequenced in a study of OX40 agonist ivuxolimab in advanced cancers. Profiling relied on immunoSEQ multiplex PCR, and the TCRdb table lists in-frame clones only, not all of them. The sample has roughly 70,000 clones, around 85% seen once. The source was CD4+ or CD8+ T cells sorted from blood, collected in a trial of the OX40 agonist ivuxolimab. Every receptor here comes from an adult with an advanced solid tumor such as melanoma, head and neck, liver or kidney cancer.

The chain combines TRBV28 with TRBJ2-7, with 10 positions matching TRBD1. V was clipped by 5 bases and J by 9 bases; unmatched bases: 7. Germline V gene data show CDR1 as MDHEN and CDR2 as SYDVKM. The CDR3 has 13 residues. CDR3 coding DNA: TGTGCCAGCAGTAACAGACAGGGGGCTACGCAGTACTTC. Translation: CASSNRQGATQYF.

This chain connects TRBV5-4 to TRBJ2-3; tentatively, D is TRBD1 (6 bases). Germline assignment: CDR1 SGHNT and CDR2 YYREEE (reference sequence). The CDR3 loop spans 17 amino acids. Trimming left V 0 bases short and J 1 base short, with 15 bases between. CDR3 residues: CASSLVGVGHGTDTQYF. In nucleotides, the CDR3 is TGTGCCAGCAGCTTGGTGGGGGTGGGACATGGCACAGATACGCAGTATTTT.

This chain connects TRBV10-3 to TRBJ1-2; 8 bases are a match to TRBD1. This CDR3 spans 11 amino acids. Germline CDR1 and CDR2: ENHRY and SYGVKD. Trimming at V came to 8 bases and at J to 6 bases, leaving 2 bases not matched to a gene. As DNA, the CDR3 is TGTGCCATCCTACAGGGGGATGGCTACACCTTC. Translated, it gives CAILQGDGYTF.

The chain joins TRBV5-6 to TRBJ2-3; no reliable D call. The CDR3 spans 12 residues. Deletions cut 0 bases from V and 9 bases from J, with 8 bases between. Germline V gene lookup returns CDR1 SGHDT and CDR2 YYEEEE. This CDR3 reads CASSLASSTQYF. DNA for the CDR3: TGTGCCAGCAGCTTGGCCAGTTCGACGCAGTATTTT.

The rearrangement joins TRBV10-3 to TRBJ2-5; D may correspond to TRBD1 or TRBD2 (5 bases each). CDR1 and CDR2 (germline): ENHRY, SYGVKD. The CDR3 runs to 13 residues. The V end lost 6 bases, the J end lost 0 bases, and 8 bases lay between the germline ends. The CDR3 is CAIRGTDQETQYF. The CDR3 nucleotides are TGTGCCATCAGAGGGACGGACCAAGAGACCCAGTACTTC.

The CDR3 coding sequence is TGTGCCAGCAGCTTGGGCGGAGTCTACGAGCAGTACTTC. Amino acids: CASSLGGVYEQYF. The V call is TRBV5-5, the J call TRBJ2-7, with D uncertain. Germline-derived CDR1 and CDR2 are SGHKS and YYEKEE (reference sequence). V was cut by 0 bases and J by 3 bases, with 7 bases left in between. The CDR3 totals 13 residues.

J is TRBJ2-2 and V is TRBV28, with 7 bases lining up with TRBD1. This CDR3 is 14 amino acids long. Trimming cost V 10 bases and J 1 base; bases outside gene matches: 6. Germline CDR1 MDHEN, CDR2 SYDVKM. CDR3 nucleotides: TGTGCCATCCAGGGGGAGAGGAACACCGGGGAGCTGTTTTTT. As protein: CAIQGERNTGELFF.

The V gene is TRBV30, the J gene TRBJ2-4; the D gene is possibly TRBD1 (5 bases). Germline V gene data show CDR1 as GTSNPN and CDR2 as SVGIG (reference sequence). The ends were cut back, 3 bases at V and 0 bases at J, with 18 bases in the middle. The CDR3 runs to 17 residues. CDR3 residues: CAWRDPRQNLAKNIQYF. DNA of the CDR3: TGTGCCTGGAGGGATCCTAGACAGAACCTAGCCAAAAACATTCAGTACTTC.

The chain carries TRBV7-3 and TRBJ2-5; D uncertain. Deletions cut 4 bases from V and 7 bases from J, with 13 bases between. CDR3 length: 13 residues. From germline, CDR1 is SGHTA and CDR2 FQGTGA. The CDR3 here is CASSSGPLGTQYF. CDR3 nucleotides: TGTGCCAGCAGCTCCGGCCCCTTAGGGACCCAGTACTTC.

This chain joins TRBV9 and TRBJ2-5; D remains ambiguous. Germline V gene data show CDR1 as SGDLS and CDR2 as YYNGEE. The CDR3 runs to 13 residues. V lost 2 bases to trimming and J lost 7 bases, with 12 bases between them. CDR3 loop: CASSVNSRGTQYF. The CDR3 nucleotides are TGTGCCAGCAGCGTTAATAGTAGAGGGACCCAGTACTTC.

The chain joins TRBV9 to TRBJ1-3; 7 nucleotides agree with TRBD1. The CDR3 loop spans 16 amino acids. Trimming removed 1 base from V and 4 bases from J; junction bases left unmatched: 8. Germline CDR1 and CDR2: SGDLS and YYNGEE. The CDR3 here is CASSVYTTGLGNTIYF. The DNA of the CDR3 is TGTGCCAGCAGCGTATATACGACAGGGCTAGGAAACACCATATATTTT.

The chain is built from TRBV6-5 and TRBJ2-7; D perhaps matches TRBD1 (5 bases). This CDR3 spans 14 amino acids. CDR1 is MNHEY and CDR2 is SVGAGI in the germline V gene. V gave up 6 bases and J gave up 6 bases, with 18 bases separating them. CDR3 nucleotide sequence: TGTGCCAGCAGCACCGAAGGGGTCACAGCCGAGCAGTACTTC. Its protein product is CASSTEGVTAEQYF.

This chain uses TRBV7-8 with TRBJ2-7, with no clear D. The germline CDR1 and CDR2 sequences are SGHVS and FQNEAQ. This CDR3 has 15 amino acids. Trimming pared 0 bases from V and 2 bases from J, leaving 11 bases between. The CDR3 region has the DNA TGTGCCAGCAGCTTAGCCTACCACCAAACCTACGAGCAGTACTTC. The encoded protein is CASSLAYHQTYEQYF.

The chain uses TRBV5-5 and TRBJ2-7; D unresolved. CDR3 size: 11 residues. CDR1 and CDR2 (germline): SGHKS, YYEKEE (reference sequence). Trimming removed 4 bases at V and 9 bases at J, with 11 bases between. CDR3 residues: CASSPQTRQYF. The CDR3 nucleotides read TGTGCCAGCAGCCCACAGACACGGCAGTACTTC.

This clone came up a few times. Other nucleotide sequences from this sample produce the same CDR3. This chain connects TRBV2 to TRBJ2-5; possible D gene TRBD1, 6 bases. Germline V gives CDR1 SNHLY, CDR2 FYNNEI. V lost 2 bases, J lost 0 bases, and 7 bases lay in between. The CDR3 sequence is 14 residues long. The CDR3 region is CASSENRDQETQYF. The CDR3 DNA sequence: TGTGCCAGCAGTGAAAACAGGGACCAAGAGACCCAGTACTTC. Based on the CDR3 plus reference TRBV2 and TRBJ2-5, the full variable domain is EPEVTQTPSHQVTQMGQEVILRCVPISNHLYFYWYRQILGQKVEFLVSFYNNEISEKSEIFDDQFSVERPDGSNFTLKIRSTKLEDSAMYFCASSENRDQETQYFGPGTRLLVL.

J is TRBJ1-5 and V is TRBV28; D uncertain. The CDR3 loop spans 17 amino acids. Trimming pared 4 bases from V and 0 bases from J, leaving 16 bases between. The germline CDR1 and CDR2 sequences are MDHEN and SYDVKM. The DNA of the CDR3 is TGTGCCAGCAGTTCCCAGGTGGAGTGGTATAGCAATCAGCCCCAGCATTTT. As protein: CASSSQVEWYSNQPQHF.

The J gene is TRBJ2-7, the V gene TRBV2; TRBD2 agrees at 12 bases. This CDR3 has 18 residues. CDR1 is SNHLY, CDR2 FYNNEI, per germline. Losses at the gene ends were 6 bases for V and 0 bases for J; bases not matched to a gene: 12. In DNA form, the CDR3 reads TGTGCCAGCAGGAGACTAGCGGGGGACGCGTTTAGCTCCTACGAGCAGTACTTC. It codes for CASRRLAGDAFSSYEQYF. The full variable domain, its missing parts supplied by reference TRBV2 and TRBJ2-7, is EPEVTQTPSHQVTQMGQEVILRCVPISNHLYFYWYRQILGQKVEFLVSFYNNEISEKSEIFDDQFSVERPDGSNFTLKIRSTKLEDSAMYFCASRRLAGDAFSSYEQYFGPGTRLTVT.

This chain joins TRBV6-6 and TRBJ2-3; a weak D match, TRBD2 (6 bases). The CDR3 consists of 14 residues. Germline loops: CDR1 MNHNY, CDR2 SVGAGI (reference sequence). Deletions cut 4 bases from V and 7 bases from J, with 15 bases between. The CDR3 protein is CASSSPGRSYTQYF. The CDR3 DNA follows: TGTGCCAGCAGTTCGCCTGGGAGGTCCTATACGCAGTATTTT.

This chain joins TRBV7-2 and TRBJ2-2, with 14 bases lining up with TRBD2. The CDR3 has 14 residues. J gave up 7 bases and V 8 bases, and 3 bases lay outside the gene matches. The germline gives CDR1 SGHTA, CDR2 FQGNSA. The CDR3 coding sequence is TGTGCCAGCGGACTAGCGGGGGGTCGCGGGGAGCTGTTTTTT. It encodes CASGLAGGRGELFF.

This chain links TRBV18 with TRBJ2-7; unclear D gene. Germline CDR1 is KGHSH and CDR2 is LQKENI. The CDR3 consists of 12 residues. V lost 2 bases and J 6 bases, leaving 8 bases between the germline ends. The CDR3 spells CASSPGVGEQYF. DNA of the CDR3: TGTGCCAGCTCACCAGGGGTGGGCGAGCAGTACTTC.

This chain connects TRBV5-1 to TRBJ2-5; a weak D match, TRBD2 (7 bases). V lost 6 bases and J lost 10, with 22 bases in between. Germline CDR1 SGHRS, CDR2 YFSETQ. This CDR3 is 14 amino acids long. The CDR3 here is CASKGGAILEGQYF. CDR3 nucleotide sequence: TGCGCCAGCAAGGGGGGGGCAATATTAGAGGGCCAGTACTTC.

The chain is built from TRBV27 and TRBJ2-6; possible D gene TRBD2, 7 bases. The CDR3 length is 19 residues. V was cut by 1 base and J by 3 bases, with 19 bases left in between. CDR1 is MNHEY, CDR2 SMNVEV, per germline (reference sequence). DNA for the CDR3: TGTGCCAGCAGTTTATACGCGGGAGATTTACAGGGTGGGGCCAACGTCCTGACTTTC. Its translation: CASSLYAGDLQGGANVLTF. Full variable domain (rest looked up from reference TRBV27 and TRBJ2-6): EAQVTQNPRYLITVTGKKLTVTCSQNMNHEYMSWYRQDPGLGLRQIYYSMNVEVTDKGDVPEGYKVSRKEKRNFPLILESPSPNQTSLYFCASSLYAGDLQGGANVLTFGAGSRLTVL.

As DNA, the CDR3 is TGTGCCATCAGTGGGTCTGGATCGAACACCGGGGAGCTGTTTTTT. Encoded protein: CAISGSGSNTGELFF. The chain combines TRBV10-3 with TRBJ2-2; no clear D. CDR3 length: 15 residues. The germline gives CDR1 ENHRY, CDR2 SYGVKD. V was trimmed by 4 bases and J by 0 bases, leaving 9 bases between them.

The chain links TRBV2 to TRBJ2-7, with 8 bases that match TRBD1. V lost 6 bases to trimming and J lost 4 bases; unmatched junction nucleotides: 5. CDR3 length: 13 amino acids. The germline V gene encodes CDR1 SNHLY and CDR2 FYNNEI. CDR3 sequence reads: CASRVDREYEQYF. DNA of the CDR3: TGTGCCAGCAGGGTGGACAGGGAGTACGAGCAGTACTTC.

The rearrangement links TRBV19 to TRBJ2-5; TRBD1 matches 12 bases. V shed 7 bases, J shed 7 bases, and the junction held 10 bases outside the gene matches. This CDR3 is 15 amino acids long. Germline loops: CDR1 LNHDA, CDR2 SQIVND (reference sequence). The CDR3 DNA is TGTGCCAGTACGGAACCGGGACAGGGGGCTGGGACCCAGTACTTC. This gives the protein CASTEPGQGAGTQYF. The full variable domain, in which reference TRBV19 and TRBJ2-5 provide the parts outside the CDR3, is DGGITQSPKYLFRKEGQNVTLSCEQNLNHDAMYWYRQDPGQGLRLIYYSQIVNDFQKGDIAEGYSVSREKKESFPLTVTSAQKNPTAFYLCASTEPGQGAGTQYFGPGTRLLVL.

As to this clone: A much larger clone lies one base from this, so it may be a read error. V usage is TRBV6-6 and J usage is TRBJ1-1; D possibly corresponds to TRBD1 (5 bases). The CDR3 covers 13 residues. The V and J ends lost 5 bases and 1 base respectively, with 8 bases between them. Germline loops: CDR1 MNHNY, CDR2 SVGAGI (reference sequence). The CDR3 reads CASSIQENTEAFF. The CDR3 coding sequence is TGTGCCAGCAGTATACAGGAGAACACTGAAGCTTTCTTT.

J is TRBJ2-1 and V is TRBV30, with TRBD2 as a possible D gene (7 bases). Per the germline V gene, CDR1 is GTSNPN and CDR2 is SVGIG (reference sequence). The length of the CDR3 is 16 residues. Trimming shortened V by 7 bases and J by 0 bases, and 19 bases separated the two germline ends. The CDR3 DNA follows: TGTGCCTTCCAATTTGGGGGGGCGAGCTCCTACAATGAGCAGTTCTTC. This encodes CAFQFGGASSYNEQFF. Complete variable domain (other parts from reference TRBV30 and TRBJ2-1): SQTIHQWPATLVQPVGSPLSLECTVEGTSNPNLYWYRQAAGRGLQLLFYSVGIGQISSEVPQNLSASRPQDRQFILSSKKLLLSDSGFYLCAFQFGGASSYNEQFFGPGTRLTVL.

The rearrangement joins TRBV11-3 to TRBJ1-2; D gene unclear. The CDR3 consists of 12 residues. V lost 5 bases, J lost 4 bases, and 8 bases lay in between. Germline CDR1 reads SGHNT; CDR2 reads YENEEA. The CDR3: CASSGGPYGYTF. For the CDR3, the DNA is TGTGCCAGCAGCGGCGGGCCCTATGGCTACACCTTC.